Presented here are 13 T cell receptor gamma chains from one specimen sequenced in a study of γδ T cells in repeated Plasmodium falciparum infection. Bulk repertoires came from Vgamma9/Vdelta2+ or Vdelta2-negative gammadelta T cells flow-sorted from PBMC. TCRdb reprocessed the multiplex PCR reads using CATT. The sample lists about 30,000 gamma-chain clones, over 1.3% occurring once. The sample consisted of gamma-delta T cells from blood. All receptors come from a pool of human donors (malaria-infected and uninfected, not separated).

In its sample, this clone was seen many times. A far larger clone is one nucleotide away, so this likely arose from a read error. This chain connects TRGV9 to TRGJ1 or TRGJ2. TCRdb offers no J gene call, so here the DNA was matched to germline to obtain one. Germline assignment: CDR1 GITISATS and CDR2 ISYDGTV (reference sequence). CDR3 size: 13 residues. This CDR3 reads CALWEGNYYKKLF. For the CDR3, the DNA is TGTGCCCTGTGGGAGGGGAATTATTATAAGAAACTCTTT.

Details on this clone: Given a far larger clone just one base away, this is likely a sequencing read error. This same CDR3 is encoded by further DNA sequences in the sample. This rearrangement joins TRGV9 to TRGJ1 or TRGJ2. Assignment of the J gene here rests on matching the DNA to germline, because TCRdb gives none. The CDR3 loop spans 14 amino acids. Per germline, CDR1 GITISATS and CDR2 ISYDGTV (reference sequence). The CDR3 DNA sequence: TGTGCCTTGTGGGAGGGCCCCCCTTATTACAAGAAACTCTTT. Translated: CALWEGPPYYKKLF.

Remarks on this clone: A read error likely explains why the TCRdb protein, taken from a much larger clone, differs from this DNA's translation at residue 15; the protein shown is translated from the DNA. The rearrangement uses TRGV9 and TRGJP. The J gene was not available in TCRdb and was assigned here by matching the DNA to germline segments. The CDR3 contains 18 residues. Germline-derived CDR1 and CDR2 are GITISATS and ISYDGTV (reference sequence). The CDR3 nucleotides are TGTGCCTTGTGGGAGACCCATCAGCAAGAGTTGGGCAAAAAAACCAAGGTATTT. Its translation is CALWETHQQELGKKTKVF.

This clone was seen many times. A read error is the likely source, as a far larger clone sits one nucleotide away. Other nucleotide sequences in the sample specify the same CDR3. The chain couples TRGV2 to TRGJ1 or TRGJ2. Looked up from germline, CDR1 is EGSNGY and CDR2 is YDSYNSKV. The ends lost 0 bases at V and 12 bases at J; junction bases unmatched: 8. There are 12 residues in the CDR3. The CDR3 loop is CATWDGDSAKLF. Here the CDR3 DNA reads TGTGCCACCTGGGACGGGGACAGTGCGAAACTCTTT.

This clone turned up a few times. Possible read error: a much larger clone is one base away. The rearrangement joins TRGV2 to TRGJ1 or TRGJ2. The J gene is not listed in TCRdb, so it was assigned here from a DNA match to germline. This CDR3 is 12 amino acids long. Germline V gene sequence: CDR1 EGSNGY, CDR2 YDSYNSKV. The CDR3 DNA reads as TGTGCGACCTGGGGACGAGATTATAAGAAACTCTTT. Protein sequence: CATWGRDYKKLF.

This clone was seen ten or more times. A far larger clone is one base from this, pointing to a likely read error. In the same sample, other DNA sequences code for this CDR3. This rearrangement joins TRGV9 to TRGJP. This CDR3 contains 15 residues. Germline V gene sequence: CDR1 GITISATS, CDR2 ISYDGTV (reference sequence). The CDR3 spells CALWEPELGKKIKVF. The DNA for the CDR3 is TGTGCCCTGTGGGAGCCGGAGTTGGGCAAAAAAATCAAGGTATTT.

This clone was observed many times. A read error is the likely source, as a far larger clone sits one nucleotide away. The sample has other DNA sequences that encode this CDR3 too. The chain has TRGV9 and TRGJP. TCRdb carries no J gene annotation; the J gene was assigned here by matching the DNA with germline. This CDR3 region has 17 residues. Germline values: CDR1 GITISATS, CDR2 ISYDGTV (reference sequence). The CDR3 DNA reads TGTGCCCTGTGGGAGGCCCGGGGAAAGTTGGGCAAAAAAATCAAGGTATTT. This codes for CALWEARGKLGKKIKVF.

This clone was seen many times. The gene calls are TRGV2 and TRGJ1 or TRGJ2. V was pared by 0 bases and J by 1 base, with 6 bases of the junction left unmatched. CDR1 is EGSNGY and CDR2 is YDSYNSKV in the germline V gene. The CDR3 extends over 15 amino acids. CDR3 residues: CATWDGRGNYYKKLF. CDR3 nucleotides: TGTGCCACCTGGGACGGGCGGGGAAATTATTATAAGAAACTCTTT.

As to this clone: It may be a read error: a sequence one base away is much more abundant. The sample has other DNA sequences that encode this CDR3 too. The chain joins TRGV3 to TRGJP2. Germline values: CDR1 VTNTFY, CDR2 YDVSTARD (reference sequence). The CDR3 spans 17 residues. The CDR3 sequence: CATWDRPRYSSDWIKTF. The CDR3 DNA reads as TGCGCCACCTGGGACAGGCCCCGATATAGTAGTGATTGGATCAAGACGTTT.

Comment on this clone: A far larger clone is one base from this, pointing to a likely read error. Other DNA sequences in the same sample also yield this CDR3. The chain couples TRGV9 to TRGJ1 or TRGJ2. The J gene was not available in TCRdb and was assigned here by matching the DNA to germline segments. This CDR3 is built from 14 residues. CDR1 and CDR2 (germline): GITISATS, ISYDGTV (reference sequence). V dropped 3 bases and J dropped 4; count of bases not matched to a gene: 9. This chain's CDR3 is CALWESPTYYKKLF. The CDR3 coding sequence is TGTGCCTTGTGGGAGTCCCCAACCTATTATAAGAAACTCTTT.

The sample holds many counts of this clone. The CDR3 spells CATWDGTPGYKKLF. As DNA, the CDR3 is TGTGCCACCTGGGACGGGACCCCAGGGTATAAGAAACTCTTT. The V call is TRGV3, the J call TRGJ1 or TRGJ2. Germline CDR1 and CDR2: VTNTFY and YDVSTARD (reference sequence). The CDR3 extends over 14 amino acids. V shed 3 bases, J shed 7 bases, and the junction held 12 bases outside the gene matches.

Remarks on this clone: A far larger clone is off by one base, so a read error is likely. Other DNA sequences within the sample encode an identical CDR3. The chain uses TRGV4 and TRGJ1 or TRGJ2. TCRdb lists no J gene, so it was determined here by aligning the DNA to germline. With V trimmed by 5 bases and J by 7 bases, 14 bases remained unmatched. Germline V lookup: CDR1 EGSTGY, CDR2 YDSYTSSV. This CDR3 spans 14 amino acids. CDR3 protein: CATWARHPYYKKLF. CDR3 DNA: TGTGCCACCTGGGCCCGACACCCGTACTATAAGAAACTCTTT.

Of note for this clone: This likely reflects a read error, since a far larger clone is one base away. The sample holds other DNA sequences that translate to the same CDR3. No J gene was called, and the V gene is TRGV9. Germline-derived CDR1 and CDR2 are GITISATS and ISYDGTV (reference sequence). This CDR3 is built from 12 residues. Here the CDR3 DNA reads TGTGCCTTGTGGGTGTGGGATTATAAGAAGCTCTTT. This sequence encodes CALWVWDYKKLF.